The 15 T cell receptor beta chains listed next were all sequenced from one sample in a study of cytomegalovirus exposure and HLA in healthy donors. 13 Jbeta primers and 60 Vbeta primers were used for the PCR. Only in-frame clones appear in the TCRdb table, and some are missing; sequencing was by immunoSEQ multiplex PCR. This table has about 170,000 clones, 73% appearing once. The source material was PBMCs. These receptor sequences come from a woman in her late teens or twenties in good health and CMV-seropositive.

The chain uses TRBV4-3 and TRBJ2-3; D is possibly TRBD1 (6 bases). CDR3 size: 16 residues. Germline values: CDR1 LGHNA, CDR2 YSLEER. The V gene lost 2 bases and the J gene lost 1 base, with 13 bases spanning the gap. CDR3 sequence (DNA): TGCGCCAGCAGCCAAAGCCCTGAGGGGGGCACAGATACGCAGTATTTT. As protein: CASSQSPEGGTDTQYF.

This clone was detected only a few times. The chain carries TRBV11-2 and TRBJ2-5; D perhaps matches TRBD1 (6 bases). The V gene's germline CDR1 is SGHAT and CDR2 FQNNGV. V lost 5 bases and J 5 bases, leaving 18 bases between the germline ends. CDR3 size: 15 residues. The CDR3 spells CASSPGTNEWETQYF. CDR3 sequence (DNA): TGTGCCAGCAGCCCTGGGACAAACGAGTGGGAGACCCAGTACTTC.

In the case of this clone: An end of the junction differs from the germline gene, which may be a read error. This rearrangement joins TRBV30 to TRBJ2-7, with a tentative D call TRBD2 (6 bases). The length of the CDR3 is 16 residues. Germline V gene data show CDR1 as GTSNPN and CDR2 as SVGIG (reference sequence). Here the CDR3 reads CARSVNGDWRSYEQYF. The DNA of the CDR3 is TGTGCCCGGAGTGTAAACGGGGACTGGAGGTCCTACGAGCAGTACTTC.

The CDR3 DNA reads as TGTGCCAGCAGCTTGGTAGGGTGGCGGGGGGCGAGCCGAGAGACTGAAGCTTTCTTT. Translating gives CASSLVGWRGASRETEAFF. The V gene is TRBV5-4, the J gene TRBJ1-1, with D possibly TRBD1 on 6 matching bases. The V gene's germline CDR1 is SGHNT and CDR2 YYREEE (reference sequence). The CDR3 consists of 19 residues. Trimming left V 0 bases short and J 5 bases short, with 26 bases between.

This clone appeared a few times. The chain carries TRBV30 and TRBJ1-2; 7 bases fit TRBD1. Germline V gene sequence: CDR1 GTSNPN, CDR2 SVGIG (reference sequence). The length of the CDR3 is 14 residues. V lost 3 bases to trimming and J lost 4 bases; unmatched junction nucleotides: 8. The chain's CDR3 is CAWSPTGRAYGYTF. For the CDR3, the DNA is TGTGCCTGGAGCCCGACAGGGCGCGCCTATGGCTACACCTTC.

The chain employs TRBV27 and TRBJ2-7; 10 positions agree with TRBD1. The CDR3 totals 14 residues. Trimming at V came to 5 bases and at J to 9 bases, leaving 10 bases not matched to a gene. The germline V gene has CDR1 MNHEY and CDR2 SMNVEV (reference sequence). The CDR3 protein is CASSPGTGVVGQYF. CDR3 coding DNA: TGTGCCAGCAGTCCCGGGACAGGGGTGGTAGGGCAGTACTTC.

This clone was counted between two and nine times. The chain carries TRBV9 and TRBJ2-7; D is uncertain. The end of the DNA fits TRBJ2-4 better, so the J call may be wrong. Germline values: CDR1 SGDLS, CDR2 YYNGEE. The CDR3 has 14 amino acids. DNA for the CDR3: TGTGCCAGCAGCCGAACACCTTCGGTGGACATTCAGTACTTC. Translated: CASSRTPSVDIQYF.

J is TRBJ1-1 and V is TRBV6-5, with TRBD1 identical over 10 bases. CDR3 size: 14 residues. The V gene end was trimmed by 4 bases and the J gene end by 4 bases; junction bases not matched to a gene: 3. From germline, CDR1 is MNHEY and CDR2 SVGAGI. Here the CDR3 DNA reads TGTGCCAGCAGTTCGGGACAGGGGTTCACTGAAGCTTTCTTT. This encodes CASSSGQGFTEAFF.

The chain has TRBV2 and TRBJ2-3, with 8 bases that match TRBD2. The CDR3 has 19 amino acids. The germline V gene has CDR1 SNHLY and CDR2 FYNNEI. V dropped 2 bases and J dropped 2; count of bases not matched to a gene: 15. The CDR3 coding sequence is TGTGCCAGCAGTGAACAACTAGCGGCAGCTCTTCCCTCCACAGATACGCAGTATTTT. Translation gives CASSEQLAAALPSTDTQYF.

The chain employs TRBV6-5 and TRBJ1-3; TRBD1 is a possible D gene (6 bases). Germline lookup yields CDR1 MNHEY and CDR2 SVGAGI. This CDR3 region has 14 residues. V was pared by 6 bases and J by 2 bases, with 11 bases between. The CDR3 nucleotides read TGTGCCAGCAGAGAGGGACACGCTGGAAACACCATATATTTT. Its protein product is CASREGHAGNTIYF.

This clone has just a few counts. The rearrangement uses TRBV2 and TRBJ1-6; unclear D gene. Trimming stripped 3 bases from V and 7 bases from J, with 7 bases between. This CDR3 comprises 13 residues. CDR1 SNHLY and CDR2 FYNNEI come from the germline V gene. The DNA for the CDR3 is TGTGCCAGCAGTGAGGTCAGAAATTCACCCCTCCACTTT. It encodes CASSEVRNSPLHF.

The gene calls are TRBV6-6 and TRBJ2-2; 7 positions agree with TRBD2. CDR1 and CDR2 from the germline V gene are MNHNY and SVGAGI (reference sequence). The trim removed 5 bases at V and 6 bases at J, leaving 9 bases unmatched. This CDR3 is 15 amino acids long. The CDR3 region has the DNA TGTGCCAGCAGTCTGGATTGGGGAGGGGCCGGGGAGCTGTTTTTT. Its translation is CASSLDWGGAGELFF.

DNA for the CDR3: TGTGCCTGGACCCTCCGGGGGGGAATTGGTGAAGCTTTCTTT. Its protein is CAWTLRGGIGEAFF. This chain uses TRBV30 with TRBJ1-1; a possible D gene is TRBD1 (5 bases). Trimming pared 4 bases from V and 7 bases from J, leaving 19 bases between. CDR1 is GTSNPN and CDR2 is SVGIG in the germline V gene (reference sequence). This CDR3 is 14 amino acids long. Looking up the rest from reference TRBV30 and TRBJ1-1 gives the full variable domain: SQTIHQWPATLVQPVGSPLSLECTVEGTSNPNLYWYRQAAGRGLQLLFYSVGIGQISSEVPQNLSASRPQDRQFILSSKKLLLSDSGFYLCAWTLRGGIGEAFFGQGTRLTVV.

V is TRBV7-2 and J is TRBJ1-5; possibly TRBD1 for D (6 bases). Germline loops: CDR1 SGHTA, CDR2 FQGNSA. This CDR3 has 15 amino acids. V gave up 5 bases and J gave up 6 bases, with 17 bases separating them. The CDR3 bases are TGTGCCAGCAGCCCTACACAGGGTTTAGGTCAGCCCCAGCATTTT. Its protein is CASSPTQGLGQPQHF.

This chain joins TRBV7-2 and TRBJ1-2; no firm D call. CDR3 length: 13 residues. The V end lost 3 bases, the J end lost 3 bases, and 8 bases lay between the germline ends. Germline V gives CDR1 SGHTA, CDR2 FQGNSA. CDR3 nucleotide sequence: TGTGCCAGCAGCTTTGCCGGAGACTATGGCTACACCTTC. Protein: CASSFAGDYGYTF.